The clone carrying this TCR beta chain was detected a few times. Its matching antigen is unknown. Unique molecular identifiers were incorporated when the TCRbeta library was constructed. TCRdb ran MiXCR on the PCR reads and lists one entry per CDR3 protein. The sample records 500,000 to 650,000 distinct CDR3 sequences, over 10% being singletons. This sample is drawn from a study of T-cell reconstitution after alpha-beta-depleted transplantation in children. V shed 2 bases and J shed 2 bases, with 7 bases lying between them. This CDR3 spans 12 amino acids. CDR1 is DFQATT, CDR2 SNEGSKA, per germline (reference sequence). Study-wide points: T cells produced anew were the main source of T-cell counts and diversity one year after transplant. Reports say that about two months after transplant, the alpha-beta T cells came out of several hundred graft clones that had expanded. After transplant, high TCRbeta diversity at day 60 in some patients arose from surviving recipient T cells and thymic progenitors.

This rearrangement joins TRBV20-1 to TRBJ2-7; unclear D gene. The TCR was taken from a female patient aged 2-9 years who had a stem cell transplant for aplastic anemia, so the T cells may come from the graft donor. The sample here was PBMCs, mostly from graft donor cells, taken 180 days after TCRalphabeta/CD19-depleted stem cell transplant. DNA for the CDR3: TGCAGTGCTAGAAACTTAACCTACGAGCAGTACGTC. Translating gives CSARNLTYEQYV.